This T cell receptor (beta chain) was retrieved from a study of spatial heterogeneity in lung cancer. Study details: Detection consistently yielded more beta chains than alpha chains.

On each TCR cDNA molecule, a unique molecular identifier was present. TCRdb passed the 5' RACE reads through MiXCR, listing each CDR3 protein once. The sample lists about 1,500 distinct CDR3 sequences, around 46% occurring once. Germline lookup yields CDR1 SNHLY and CDR2 FYNNEI. V dropped 4 bases and J dropped 7 bases, with 17 bases sitting between them. The CDR3 has 14 amino acids. Time point denoted: sample taken at primary tumor resection. TCRs were sequenced from unsorted whole RNA of tumor, nontumor lung or PBMC. Patients with untreated early-stage non-small cell lung cancer, numbering around 71, were the donors.

The J gene is TRBJ2-7, the V gene TRBV2, with D unclear. The TCR comes from a female donor with early-stage non-small cell lung cancer. This specimen was PBMCs, taken at surgery. For the CDR3, the DNA is TGTGCCAGCAGTGGAGTAACCATCTACCAGGAGCAGTACTTC. It translates to CASSGVTIYQEQYF. Drawing the rest from reference TRBV2 and TRBJ2-7, the complete variable domain is EPEVTQTPSHQVTQMGQEVILRCVPISNHLYFYWYRQILGQKVEFLVSFYNNEISEKSEIFDDQFSVERPDGSNFTLKIRSTKLEDSAMYFCASSGVTIYQEQYFGPGTRLTVT.